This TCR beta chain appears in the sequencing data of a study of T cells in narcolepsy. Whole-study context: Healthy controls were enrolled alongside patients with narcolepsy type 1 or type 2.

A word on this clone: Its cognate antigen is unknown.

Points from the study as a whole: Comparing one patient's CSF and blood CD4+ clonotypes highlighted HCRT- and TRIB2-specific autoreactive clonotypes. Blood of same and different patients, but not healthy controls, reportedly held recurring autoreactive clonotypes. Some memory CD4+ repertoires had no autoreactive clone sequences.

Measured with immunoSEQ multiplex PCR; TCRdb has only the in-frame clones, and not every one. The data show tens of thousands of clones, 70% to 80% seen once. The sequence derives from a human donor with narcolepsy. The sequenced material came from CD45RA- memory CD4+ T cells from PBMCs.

The CDR3: CASSNAPHQVHGYTF. The CDR3 DNA sequence: TGTGCCAGCAGTAATGCCCCCCACCAAGTCCATGGCTACACCTTC. The chain carries TRBV6-6 and TRBJ1-2; D remains ambiguous. This CDR3 is 15 amino acids long. The V and J ends lost 5 bases and 6 bases respectively, with 19 bases between them. CDR1 is MNHNY, CDR2 SVGAGI, per germline (reference sequence).